This T cell receptor (beta chain) was sequenced in a study of T cells in Graves' hyperthyroidism and ophthalmopathy. The V end was cut by 4 bases, the J end by 2 bases, with 3 bases between. Germline V lookup: CDR1 KGHDR, CDR2 SFDVKD. This CDR3 is built from 12 residues. PBMCs were sourced from less than 13 ml fresh peripheral blood. Amplification of TCR beta CDR3 regions was performed using RNA transcripts as template. During a first-round RT-PCR of the TCR CDR3, the HTBI primer set was used. TCRdb reanalysed the multiplex PCR reads using MiXCR and keeps one entry per CDR3 protein. There are approximately 530,000 distinct CDR3 sequences in the sample; roughly a sixth occur only once, and around 18% lies in the top ten.

The rearrangement links TRBV24-1 to TRBJ2-3; D is unclear. The sample taken for sequencing was blood. This clonotype originated in a woman aged 18-30 years with Graves' hyperthyroidism. In DNA form, the CDR3 reads TGTGCCACCAGTGAGACCACAGATACGCAGTATTTT. Translating gives CATSETTDTQYF.